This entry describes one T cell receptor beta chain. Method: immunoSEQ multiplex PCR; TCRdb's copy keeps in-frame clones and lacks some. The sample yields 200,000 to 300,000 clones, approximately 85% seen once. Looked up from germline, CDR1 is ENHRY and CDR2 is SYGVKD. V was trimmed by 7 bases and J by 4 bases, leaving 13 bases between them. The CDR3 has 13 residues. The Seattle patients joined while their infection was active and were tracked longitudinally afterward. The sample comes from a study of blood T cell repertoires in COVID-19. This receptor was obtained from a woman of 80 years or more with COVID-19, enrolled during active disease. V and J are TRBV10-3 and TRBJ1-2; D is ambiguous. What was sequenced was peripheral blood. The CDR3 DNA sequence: TGTGCCATCACTGGAGGGCCGGGCTATGGCTACACCTTC. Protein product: CAITGGPGYGYTF.